This T cell receptor (beta chain) was profiled in a study of Graves' ophthalmopathy and Graves' hyperthyroidism (dated by TCRdb to about 2018). Study-level background: Peripheral blood was collected at initial diagnosis, before any treatment. The study used signatures of the TCR beta repertoire to tell Graves' ophthalmopathy apart from Graves' hyperthyroidism and to predict which patients would progress to ophthalmopathy. In total, approximately 130 blood samples were TCR-sequenced: 40 to 45 ophthalmopathy, roughly 77 hyperthyroidism and some 17 hyperthyroidism-to-ophthalmopathy patients. A discovery set of about 99 patients (approximately 45 ophthalmopathy, 55 to 65 stable hyperthyroidism) was enrolled to explore V-J signatures distinguishing ophthalmopathy from hyperthyroidism. An independent validation cohort was composed of some 18 hyperthyroidism patients and some 16 patients who later progressed from hyperthyroidism to ophthalmopathy. In roughly 6 hyperthyroidism patients, the T-cell repertoires found in thyroid tissue were compared with those found in blood. After sampling, hyperthyroidism patients received methimazole starting at 30 mg daily, and ophthalmopathy patients received high-dose intravenous methylprednisolone. The roughly 91 discovery patients were randomly split 7:3 into training and test sets.

General conclusions and limits of the study: In validation, the model predicted ophthalmopathy progression with about 71% sensitivity and 72.22% specificity; 12 predicted patients were CT-confirmed with GO in a median of around 6 months. In cross-validation, the 13-signature model distinguished ophthalmopathy from stable hyperthyroidism with around 90% sensitivity and over 81% specificity, while in the test set the corresponding values were about 80% and 75%. Most expanded thyroid clonotypes with frequency above 0.001 were also detected in blood, suggesting blood repertoires may reflect the thyroid immune response. Sample size was not statistically predetermined, and group allocation was not concealed from the investigators.

The CDR3 numbers 11 residues from cysteine through phenylalanine. The sequence is cut down to CDR3 DNA, 33 bases in frame from base 1. From the germline V gene (reference sequence), CDR1 is DFQATT and CDR2 is SNEGSKA. V is pared back by 0 bases and J by 8 bases, with 7 bases lying between the germline termini. For repertoire sequencing, the TCR beta CDR3 regions were amplified from RNA transcripts. HTBI primers and the Qiagen OneStep RT-PCR kit were used in a first-round RT-PCR, which was followed by a second-round multiplex PCR, size selection and purification. Libraries were sequenced paired-end with 100 bp reads on an Illumina HiSeq2000. In the paper's pipeline: Reads were processed with SOAPnuke, discarding reads with adapters, uncalled bases, mean Phred below 15, or no exact constant-primer or identifier match. COPE v1.2.5 was used to merge high-quality paired reads. Unique nucleotide sequences were defined as clonotypes and aligned to IMGT TRB V, D and J references using MiTCR v1.1. Analysis was restricted to V-J combinations with a frequency above 0.0001, which covered 98% to 99.2% of repertoires. A TCR clonal expansion and chaos score per V-J combination was defined as the ratio of F50 clonal expansion to chaos observed in the TCRdist matrix. Welch's t-statistics and random forest were used to narrow the features down to more than 10 V-J combinations, which were then fed into a naive Bayes classifier. The similarity between thyroid and blood repertoires was quantified using the Morisita-Horn index. TCRdb itself trimmed the public reads at Q25 with fastp, ran MiXCR and retained productive beta chains. Each CDR3 protein appears once, grouped with its most common genes and DNA. TCRdb assigned the V and J calls; the authors' analysis was not used. The sample table records about 500,000 distinct CDR3 sequences; 13% to 15% of these occur just once. Roughly 10% of the sample lies in the top ten.

Ophthalmopathy patients had moderately to severely active disease, Clinical Activity Score of at least 3, NOSPECS grade of at least 4, and disease duration under 3 months. Patients with other autoimmune diseases, uncontrolled infections, pregnancy or lactation were excluded. Diagnosis relied on clinical symptoms, serum thyroxine, TRAb, thyroid ultrasound and orbital computed tomography. Using Ficoll-Paque density gradient centrifugation, PBMCs were isolated from about 9.4 ml of fresh peripheral blood. Total RNA was extracted using Trizol reagent, and RNA quality was checked on an Agilent 2100 Bioanalyzer. This clonotype has ten or more counts. There is no known antigen for this receptor. No much larger clone is present one base from it, and per-base qualities are unavailable.

The rearranged chain carries TRBV20-1 and TRBJ1-1; TRBD1 could be the D gene, as 5 bases match. This clonotype was obtained from a woman under 40 with Graves' ophthalmopathy. Donor details come from another sample of the same person, matched by shared clones. The sequenced sample was blood. The sequenced DNA is TGCAGTGCTAGAGAGGACAAAGAAGCTTTCTTT. Its protein is CSAREDKEAFF.